This T cell receptor beta chain derives from a study of T-cell memory formation after mild COVID-19. Findings and caveats of the study: CM and EM subsets held most contracting CD4+ clones; EMRA held CD8+ ones. Confirmation was lacking for SARS-CoV-2 specificity of second-wave clones that peaked on day 37. Detection of some responders pre-infection suggested pre-existing cross-reactive memory T cells participated.

TCRdb ran MiXCR on the 5' RACE reads and lists one entry per CDR3 protein. The sample has hundreds of thousands of distinct CDR3 sequences, more than 15% seen once. This clonotype was seen repeatedly, ten times or more. The antigen remains undetermined. CDR1 and CDR2 from the germline V gene are SGHRS and YFSETQ. The junction had 5 bases not matched to a gene; V was cut back by 7 bases and J by 0 bases. This CDR3 has 14 residues. Sequenced material: PBMCs or a T cell subset sorted from them (not recorded which). The TCR was taken from a man between 18 and 29 years old who had mild COVID-19 (a few samples of this study predate the infection). Cell type and time point are not known. The J gene is TRBJ2-7, the V gene TRBV5-1, with TRBD1 matching over 9 bases. This CDR3 reads CASRGTGSSYEQYV. In nucleotides, the CDR3 is TGCGCCAGCCGCGGGACAGGGAGCTCCTACGAGCAGTACGTC.